This T cell receptor (beta chain) was sequenced during a study of cytomegalovirus exposure and HLA in healthy donors. This PCR relied on a set of 60 Vbeta primers and 13 Jbeta primers. Using immunoSEQ multiplex PCR, the repertoire was profiled, and TCRdb retains in-frame clones only, with some absent. The sample holds about 140,000 clones, about 80% seen once. The study's findings and limits: A later analysis reported that several of the most significant clusters appeared to be linked to common viral pathogens, among them Epstein-Barr virus.

Germline-derived CDR1 and CDR2 are SEHNR and FQNEAQ (reference sequence). The CDR3 totals 18 residues. A word on this clone: The target antigen is unknown. The junction and the germline gene differ at one end; a read error may be behind it.

The chain combines TRBV7-9 with TRBJ1-1; 12 nucleotides agree with TRBD1. The source material was PBMCs. The receptor comes from a woman aged 18-29 years in good health and CMV-seropositive. The CDR3 DNA is TGTTCCAGCAGCCCAGGTTGGGACAGGGGGCTTTCGAACACTGAAGCTTTCTTT. Protein sequence: CSSSPGWDRGLSNTEAFF.